The present entry profiles one T cell receptor beta chain with its context. The antigen remains undetermined. The repertoire was sequenced with immunoSEQ multiplex PCR; TCRdb's copy has only in-frame clones and lacks some. The sample consists of 130,000 or so clones, roughly 90% of them appearing once. The data are from a study of T cell responses to AZD1222 COVID-19 vaccine. Study-level points and caveats: A mostly white British donor set with more females was recruited, and clonal diversity was possibly underestimated.

Trimming stripped 1 base from V and 7 bases from J, with 14 bases between. The germline CDR1 and CDR2 sequences are GTSNPN and SVGIG (reference sequence). The CDR3 is made up of 14 amino acids. The chain combines TRBV30 with TRBJ1-5, with D hard to call. This clonotype originated in an adult in good health. This material consisted of peripheral blood, taken on day 0 of AZD1222 vaccination. The DNA of the CDR3 is TGTGCCTGGAGTGGGTCCACAATCGGCCAGCCCCAGCATTTT. As protein: CAWSGSTIGQPQHF.